A selection of T cell receptor beta chains follows, all from one sample in a study of technical replicates of blood from a handful of donors. Sequencing was performed with immunoSEQ multiplex PCR; in TCRdb, only in-frame clones are kept and a portion is missing. The sample consists of 80,000 or so clones, 75% to 90% of them appearing once. Sequencing input: PBMCs. The receptors derive from a human donor in good health. Some clones in this sample may be carry-over from other donors' samples. The CDR3 runs from the conserved cysteine through the conserved F or W. A D gene is named only where the DNA matches it firmly. Only part of the rows carry a size: once, few, many, or a class if the clone is expanded.

>TRBD1|TRBJ1-1|few|TRBV6-5
CASHRVNRGRTEAFF
TGTGCCAGCCACAGAGTGAACAGGGGACGTACTGAAGCTTTCTTT
>TRBD1|TRBJ1-1|few|TRBV30
CAWTRQGAEAFF
TGTGCCTGGACTAGACAGGGAGCTGAAGCTTTCTTT
>NA|TRBJ1-6|once|TRBV9
CASSVAGQGNSPLHF
TGTGCCAGCAGCGTAGCGGGGCAGGGGAATTCACCCCTCCACTTT
>TRBD2|TRBJ2-3|NA|TRBV7-3
CASSIRVAGNTDTQYF
TGTGCCAGCAGCATCCGAGTAGCGGGAAACACAGATACGCAGTATTTT
>NA|TRBJ2-1|NA|TRBV2
CASISMGGSGYNEQFF
TGTGCCAGCATCTCAATGGGAGGAAGTGGCTACAATGAGCAGTTCTTC
>NA|TRBJ2-6|NA|TRBV5-1
CASSLGHSSGANVLTF
TGCGCCAGCAGCTTGGGTCACAGCTCTGGGGCCAACGTCCTGACTTTC
>TRBD2|TRBJ2-7|NA|TRBV6-6
CASSLIAGGAYEQYF
TGTGCCAGCAGTTTAATAGCGGGAGGGGCCTACGAGCAGTACTTC
>TRBD1|TRBJ2-3|NA|TRBV18
CASSPSQGQDTQYF
TGTGCCAGCTCACCATCACAGGGGCAAGATACGCAGTATTTT
>TRBD2|TRBJ2-3|NA|TRBV4-2
CASSRLADSTDTQYF
TGTGCCAGCAGCCGACTAGCGGATAGCACAGATACGCAGTATTTT
>NA|TRBJ1-1|NA|TRBV28
CASSKGQTRGAAFF
TGTGCCAGCAGTAAGGGCCAAACTCGGGGGGCAGCTTTCTTT
>NA|TRBJ2-3|NA|TRBV7-2
CASSFSGISTDTQYF
TGTGCCAGCAGCTTCTCGGGGATTTCCACAGATACGCAGTATTTT
>TRBD2|TRBJ2-5|NA|TRBV30
CAWSGGGTQYF
TGTGCCTGGAGTGGCGGGGGGACCCAGTACTTC
>NA|TRBJ2-3|few|TRBV18
CASSPEYTQYF
TGTGCCAGCTCACCGGAGTATACGCAGTATTTT
>NA|TRBJ2-7|NA|TRBV19
CASSQGTSYEQYF
TGTGCCAGTAGCCAGGGGACCTCCTACGAGCAGTACTTC
>NA|TRBJ1-3|NA|TRBV15
CATSPAPWGGIYF
TGTGCCACCAGCCCCGCCCCCTGGGGGGGCATATATTTT
>NA|TRBJ1-1|once|TRBV19
CASNPGRGMARDTEAFF
TGTGCCAGTAATCCCGGACGAGGGATGGCACGGGACACTGAAGCTTTCTTT
>TRBD1|TRBJ2-7|NA|TRBV5-6
CASSPGTVEQYF
TGTGCCAGCAGCCCCGGGACAGTCGAGCAGTACTTC
>NA|TRBJ2-5|NA|TRBV29-1
CSAQTGPGETQYF
TGCAGCGCCCAGACAGGTCCGGGAGAGACCCAGTACTTC
>NA|TRBJ1-1|few|TRBV5-6
CASSLTVTEAFF
TGTGCCAGCTCGCTGACTGTCACTGAAGCTTTCTTT
>NA|TRBJ2-6|once|TRBV19
CASSIADSSSGANVLTF
TGTGCCAGTAGTATAGCCGACAGCTCTTCTGGGGCCAACGTCCTGACTTTC
>TRBD2|TRBJ2-2|once|TRBV10-3
CAISSTGGLAAGELFF
TGTGCCATCAGTTCAACCGGGGGACTAGCGGCCGGGGAGCTGTTTTTT
>NA|TRBJ1-2|few|TRBV18
CASSLSVTPRSGGGYTF
TGTGCCAGCTCCCTCTCAGTAACGCCTCGTTCCGGAGGAGGCTACACCTTC
>NA|TRBJ1-4|NA|TRBV25-1
CASSGSPALNEKLFF
TGTGCCAGCAGTGGAAGCCCAGCGTTAAATGAAAAACTGTTTTTT
>TRBD1|TRBJ1-3|NA|TRBV23-1
CASSQRDRSTGNTIYF
TGCGCCAGCAGTCAACGGGACAGGAGTACGGGAAACACCATATATTTT
>TRBD2|TRBJ2-1|few|TRBV6-6
CASSPTGTSRNEQFF
TGTGCCAGCAGCCCGACCGGGACTAGCCGCAATGAGCAGTTCTTC
>NA|TRBJ1-2|many|TRBV30
CACQRAGYGYTF
TGTGCCTGCCAGAGGGCCGGCTATGGCTACACCTTC
>TRBD1|TRBJ1-1|NA|TRBV4-2
CASSQAEQGNPEAFF
TGTGCCAGCAGCCAGGCAGAACAGGGGAACCCTGAAGCTTTCTTT
>NA|TRBJ2-1|NA|TRBV7-9
CASSGREWFNEQFF
TGTGCCAGCAGCGGCCGGGAGTGGTTCAATGAGCAGTTCTTC
>NA|TRBJ2-1|NA|TRBV19
CASSIEGSEQFF
TGTGCCAGTAGTATTGAGGGTAGTGAGCAGTTCTTC
>NA|TRBJ2-2|NA|TRBV6-1
CASSEKRGLGNTGELFF
TGTGCCAGCAGTGAAAAACGCGGATTAGGAAACACCGGGGAGCTGTTTTTT
>NA|TRBJ2-5|NA|TRBV5-1
CASSLRQGGGETQYF
TGCGCCAGCAGCTTAAGACAGGGCGGAGGGGAGACCCAGTACTTC
>NA|TRBJ1-6|NA|TRBV6-5
CASSSRGSSNNSPLHF
TGTGCCAGCAGTTCCCGCGGCTCGAGCAATAATTCACCCCTCCACTTT
>TRBD2|TRBJ2-5|NA|TRBV2
CASGGPTSLRETQYF
TGTGCCAGCGGGGGACCGACTAGCTTGAGGGAGACCCAGTACTTC
>TRBD1|TRBJ2-3|NA|TRBV12-5
CASGSGTGVADTQYF
TGTGCTAGTGGCTCAGGGACAGGGGTCGCAGATACGCAGTATTTT
>TRBD2|TRBJ2-3|few|TRBV6-4
CASSDSAGGSTDTQYF
TGTGCCAGCAGTGACTCAGCGGGAGGGAGCACAGATACGCAGTATTTT
>TRBD1|TRBJ2-7|NA|TRBV19
CASSWDSSYEQCF
TGTGCCAGTAGTTGGGACAGCTCTTACGAGCAGTGCTTC
>NA|TRBJ2-7|NA|TRBV9
CAVSPIGTASYEQYF
TGTGCCGTAAGCCCAATCGGGACTGCTTCCTACGAGCAGTACTTC
>NA|TRBJ1-1|NA|TRBV18
CASSPSRQAPMNTEAFF
TGTGCCAGCTCACCAAGCCGACAGGCCCCCATGAACACTGAAGCTTTCTTT
>TRBD2|TRBJ2-7|NA|TRBV7-2
CASSLVAAGEYEQYF
TGTGCCAGCAGCTTAGTTGCAGCGGGAGAATACGAGCAGTACTTC
>TRBD1|TRBJ2-7|NA|TRBV7-6
CASSLDRVPSYEQYF
TGTGCCAGCAGCTTGGACAGGGTTCCCTCCTACGAGCAGTACTTC
>TRBD1|TRBJ2-7|once|TRBV2
CASGDSLYEQYF
TGTGCCAGCGGGGACAGCCTCTACGAGCAGTACTTC
>NA|TRBJ1-2|NA|TRBV2
CASKRAGSNYGYTF
TGTGCCAGCAAACGGGCGGGGAGCAACTATGGCTACACCTTC
>NA|TRBJ2-5|NA|TRBV7-2
CASSFGGVETQYF
TGTGCCAGCAGCTTTGGAGGGGTAGAGACCCAGTACTTC
>TRBD2|TRBJ2-1|NA|TRBV19
CASSSGGGSNEQFF
TGTGCCAGTAGTAGCGGGGGGGGCAGCAATGAGCAGTTCTTC
>NA|TRBJ1-5|NA|TRBV27
CASSVDIGQPQHF
TGTGCCAGCAGTGTGGACATTGGCCAGCCCCAGCATTTT
>NA|TRBJ1-2|NA|TRBV7-2
CASSLGPNYGYTF
TGTGCCAGCAGCCTCGGTCCCAACTATGGCTACACCTTC
>NA|TRBJ1-1|NA|TRBV5-1
CASSPQGDDTEAFF
TGCGCCAGCAGCCCACAGGGTGACGACACTGAAGCTTTCTTT
>TRBD1|TRBJ2-7|NA|TRBV10-3
CAIGMDRGPYEQYF
TGTGCCATCGGCATGGACAGGGGGCCCTACGAGCAGTACTTC
>NA|TRBJ2-7|NA|TRBV7-2
CASSLASGHEQYF
TGTGCCAGCAGCTTAGCTAGCGGCCACGAGCAGTACTTC
>TRBD1|TRBJ2-7|NA|TRBV28
CASRSGTGVHEQYF
TGTGCCAGCAGGTCCGGGACAGGGGTACACGAGCAGTACTTC
>NA|TRBJ1-2|NA|TRBV27
CASSLSGGYGYTF
TGTGCCAGCAGTCTATCGGGGGGCTATGGCTACACCTTC
>NA|TRBJ2-1|NA|TRBV9
CASSLGGGPYNEQFF
TGTGCCAGCAGCCTAGGGGGGGGCCCGTACAATGAGCAGTTCTTC
>NA|TRBJ1-1|NA|TRBV30
CAWTEGRNTEAFF
TGTGCCTGGACAGAAGGGAGAAACACTGAAGCTTTCTTT
>TRBD1|TRBJ2-1|NA|TRBV7-2
CAELYAGGNYNEQFF
TGTGCCGAGCTTTATGCAGGGGGCAACTACAATGAGCAGTTCTTC
>NA|TRBJ2-7|NA|TRBV4-3
CASSQRTGAYEQYF
TGCGCCAGCAGCCAACGTACCGGGGCCTACGAGCAGTACTTC
>NA|TRBJ1-1|NA|TRBV28
CASSKTGNTEAFF
TGTGCCAGCAGCAAAACAGGGAACACTGAAGCTTTCTTT
>TRBD1|TRBJ1-5|NA|TRBV7-6
CASSRYTGEDQPQHF
TGTGCCAGCAGCAGGTATACAGGGGAAGATCAGCCCCAGCATTTT
>TRBD1|TRBJ1-2|NA|TRBV29-1
CSVGGQGALNYGYTF
TGCAGCGTCGGAGGACAGGGGGCGCTTAACTATGGCTACACCTTC
>NA|TRBJ1-2|NA|TRBV29-1
CSVVSDYGYTF
TGCAGCGTTGTGTCGGACTATGGCTACACCTTC
>NA|TRBJ1-4|few|TRBV4-1
CASSHWQVNEKLFF
TGCGCCAGCAGCCATTGGCAGGTTAATGAAAAACTGTTTTTT